This TCR beta chain was captured by sequencing in a study of a mutant IDH1 vaccine in newly diagnosed glioma. The time point is: baseline, week 1 (first vaccination visit). Described treatment: pre-vaccination baseline after standard-of-care therapy. Germline V gene sequence: CDR1 LGHNA, CDR2 YNFKEQ. The ends lost 3 bases at V and 1 base at J; junction bases unmatched: 18. This CDR3 spans 21 amino acids. Clones were read by immunoSEQ multiplex PCR, and TCRdb kept only the in-frame ones, dropping some. The sample holds 35,000 to 40,000 clones, roughly 78% seen once. The TCR originated in a middle-aged man with glioma. Some clones in this sample may be carry-over from other donors' samples. The specimen comprised PBMCs, sampled from a glioma patient treated with radiotherapy, temozolomide or both. The chain employs TRBV4-2 and TRBJ1-6, with 7 bases aligning to TRBD1. The CDR3, as DNA: TGTGCCAGCAGCCAGGGCCTTGGGGCAGGGGGAGTAAGTTCCTATAATTCACCCCTCCACTTT. Amino acid sequence: CASSQGLGAGGVSSYNSPLHF.